This T cell receptor beta chain was sequenced for a study of blood T cells in healthy people across ages. V lost 1 base to trimming and J lost 4 bases; unmatched junction nucleotides: 9. The CDR3 contains 17 residues. Germline CDR1 reads LGHDT; CDR2 reads YNNKEL (reference sequence). A sample-barcoded 5' primer and a J-beta primer mix were used in a second PCR of roughly 7 to 11 cycles. Per-sample output comprised a minimum of 2.5 million paired-end reads containing CDR3. Using its own MiXCR run on the 5' RACE reads, TCRdb lists one record per CDR3 protein. Seen here are 650,000 to 900,000 distinct CDR3 sequences, approximately 67% observed once, and the top ten hold 25% to 35%. A note on this clonotype: Its antigen is currently unknown.

Study-wide findings and caveats: Age advanced and TCR beta diversity per million T cells fell, roughly linearly.

This chain uses TRBV3-1 with TRBJ2-7; 11 nucleotides align to TRBD2. The origin of this receptor is a man younger than 45 in good health. The sample consisted of blood. The CDR3 here is CASSQASSGGWRYEQYF. In nucleotides, the CDR3 is TGTGCCAGCAGCCAAGCCTCTAGCGGGGGGTGGAGGTACGAGCAGTACTTC.